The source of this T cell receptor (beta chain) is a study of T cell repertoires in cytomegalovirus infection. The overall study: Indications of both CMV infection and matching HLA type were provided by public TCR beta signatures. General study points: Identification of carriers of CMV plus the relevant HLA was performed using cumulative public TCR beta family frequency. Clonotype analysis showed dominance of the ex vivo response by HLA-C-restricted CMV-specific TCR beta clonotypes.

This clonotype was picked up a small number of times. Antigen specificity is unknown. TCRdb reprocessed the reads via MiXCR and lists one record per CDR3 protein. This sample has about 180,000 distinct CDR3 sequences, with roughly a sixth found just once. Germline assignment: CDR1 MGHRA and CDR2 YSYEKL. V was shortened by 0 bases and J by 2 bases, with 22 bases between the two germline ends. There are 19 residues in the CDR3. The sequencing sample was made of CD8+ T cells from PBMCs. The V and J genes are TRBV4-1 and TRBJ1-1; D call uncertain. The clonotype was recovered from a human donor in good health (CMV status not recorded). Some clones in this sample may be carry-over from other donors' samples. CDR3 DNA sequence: TGCGCCAGCAGCCAAGATTTACGCGGCGGAAGACGGAGAAACACTGAAGCTTTCTTT. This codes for CASSQDLRGGRRRNTEAFF.